This entry lists 28 T cell receptor beta chains sequenced from one sample in a study of blood T cell repertoires in COVID-19. Libraries were prepared by immunoSEQ multiplex PCR; TCRdb keeps only in-frame clonotypes and omits some of them. The sample shows 170,000 or so clones, more than 85% of them seen only once. Sequenced input: peripheral blood. All receptors come from a middle-aged man with acute or convalescent COVID-19.

The chain joins TRBV7-6 to TRBJ2-1, with D maybe TRBD1 (5 bases). Germline V gives CDR1 SGHVS, CDR2 FNYEAQ. Trimming removed 0 bases at V and 10 bases at J, with 19 bases between. The CDR3 has 16 amino acids. Here the CDR3 DNA reads TGTGCCAGCAGCTTAGCCCGAAGAGGACCTACAGGCGAGCAGTTCTTC. It yields the protein CASSLARRGPTGEQFF.

This clone has only a few counts. V and J are TRBV28 and TRBJ1-2, with 10 bases aligning to TRBD1. The V and J ends lost 4 bases and 7 bases, in that order; junction bases with no gene match: 9. The CDR3 sequence is 15 residues long. The germline V gene has CDR1 MDHEN and CDR2 SYDVKM. In nucleotides, the CDR3 is TGTGCCAGCAGTTCTTCCGGGACAGGGGTTGGTGGCTACACCTTC. It yields the protein CASSSSGTGVGGYTF.

This clone was counted a single time. The chain is built from TRBV5-1 and TRBJ1-6; TRBD1 agrees at 9 bases. V was pared by 4 bases and J by 4 bases, with 12 bases of the junction left unmatched. The CDR3 extends over 18 amino acids. Germline lookup yields CDR1 SGHRS and CDR2 YFSETQ. CDR3 residues: CASSATGTGTGYNSPLHF. CDR3 nucleotide sequence: TGCGCCAGCAGCGCGACCGGGACAGGGACGGGATATAATTCACCCCTCCACTTT.

V and J are TRBV7-2 and TRBJ2-5, with 9 bases matching TRBD2. The J segment lost 5 bases and the V segment lost 8 bases, leaving 12 bases of the junction unmatched. This CDR3 region has 15 residues. CDR1 SGHTA and CDR2 FQGNSA come from the germline V gene. CDR3 loop: CASGQAGGLLETQYF. DNA for the CDR3: TGTGCCAGCGGACAAGCGGGGGGACTATTGGAGACCCAGTACTTC.

The CDR3 DNA follows: TGTGCCAGCAGCTTAGCCGTCCCGACACACTATGGCTACACCTTC. It specifies CASSLAVPTHYGYTF. The V gene is TRBV7-9, the J gene TRBJ1-2; D is unclear. This CDR3 spans 15 amino acids. CDR1 and CDR2 (germline): SEHNR, FQNEAQ (reference sequence). V lost 0 bases and J lost 3, with 11 bases in between.

The chain combines TRBV4-3 with TRBJ1-1; tentatively, D is TRBD1 (5 bases). The CDR3 loop spans 18 amino acids. Germline CDR1 reads LGHNA; CDR2 reads YSLEER. V lost 2 bases, J lost 6 bases, and 25 bases lay in between. CDR3: CASSQPAGHPVLASEAFF. The CDR3 coding sequence is TGCGCCAGCAGCCAACCCGCAGGGCATCCGGTTCTCGCGTCTGAAGCTTTCTTT.

This chain connects TRBV24-1 to TRBJ2-1; 7 bases align to TRBD2. Looked up from germline, CDR1 is KGHDR and CDR2 is SFDVKD. This CDR3 contains 17 residues. V trimming: 0 bases; J trimming: 4 bases; junction bases outside the gene matches: 8. CDR3 sequence (DNA): TGTGCCACCAGTGATTTGGGAGCTAGCGGCTCGTACAATGAGCAGTTCTTC. Translation: CATSDLGASGSYNEQFF.

This chain links TRBV5-4 with TRBJ1-2; no reliable D call. Deletions cut 5 bases from V and 1 base from J, with 12 bases between. The CDR3 loop spans 14 amino acids. Germline CDR1 is SGHNT and CDR2 is YYREEE (reference sequence). CDR3 protein: CASSRLEDNYGYTF. The CDR3 region has the DNA TGTGCCAGCAGTCGTTTAGAGGATAACTATGGCTACACCTTC.

The genes are TRBV28 and TRBJ2-1; D possibly corresponds to TRBD2 (6 bases). The CDR3 is made up of 15 amino acids. Germline values: CDR1 MDHEN, CDR2 SYDVKM. V lost 3 bases and J lost 3, with 12 bases in between. This CDR3 is CASSLVGRSYNEQFF. In nucleotides, the CDR3 is TGTGCCAGCAGTTTGGTCGGGAGAAGCTACAATGAGCAGTTCTTC.

This chain joins TRBV2 and TRBJ2-7; 11 bases are a match to TRBD1. V gave up 4 bases and J gave up 7 bases; unmatched junction bases: 3. The CDR3 has 13 amino acids. The germline CDR1 and CDR2 sequences are SNHLY and FYNNEI. CDR3 nucleotide sequence: TGTGCCAGCAGTGTGGACAGGGGGCGGGAGCAGTACTTC. It codes for CASSVDRGREQYF. The whole variable domain, filled in from reference TRBV2 and TRBJ2-7, reads EPEVTQTPSHQVTQMGQEVILRCVPISNHLYFYWYRQILGQKVEFLVSFYNNEISEKSEIFDDQFSVERPDGSNFTLKIRSTKLEDSAMYFCASSVDRGREQYFGPGTRLTVT.

The chain employs TRBV30 and TRBJ1-1; weak D call: TRBD1 (5 bases). Per germline, CDR1 GTSNPN and CDR2 SVGIG (reference sequence). V was trimmed by 6 bases and J by 0 bases, leaving 11 bases between them. The CDR3 length is 13 residues. CDR3 protein: CACLIQVNTEAFF. CDR3 coding DNA: TGTGCCTGCCTTATACAGGTGAACACTGAAGCTTTCTTT.

This chain uses TRBV15 with TRBJ2-3; 10 positions match TRBD2. The CDR3 extends over 15 amino acids. V lost 2 bases to trimming and J lost 5 bases; unmatched junction nucleotides: 4. Germline V CDR1 and CDR2: LNHNV, YYDKDF (reference sequence). CDR3 sequence reads: CATSRSSGGIDTQYF. CDR3 DNA sequence: TGTGCCACCAGCAGATCTAGCGGGGGAATAGATACGCAGTATTTT.

The sample holds one count of this clone. The chain is built from TRBV7-9 and TRBJ2-5, with TRBD1 matching 7 bases. The CDR3 is made up of 12 amino acids. V shed 5 bases, J shed 5 bases, and the junction held 2 bases outside the gene matches. Germline lookup yields CDR1 SEHNR and CDR2 FQNEAQ (reference sequence). The CDR3 reads CASSGTAETQYF. The CDR3 DNA is TGTGCCAGCAGCGGGACAGCTGAGACCCAGTACTTC.

This clone was picked up a small number of times. This chain connects TRBV2 to TRBJ2-5; D is perhaps TRBD2 (5 bases). CDR1 is SNHLY and CDR2 is FYNNEI in the germline V gene. This CDR3 spans 15 amino acids. V was pared by 6 bases and J by 5 bases, with 19 bases between. Here the CDR3 reads CASRVLGSVPETQYF. CDR3 nucleotide sequence: TGTGCCAGCAGAGTACTAGGATCGGTCCCCGAGACCCAGTACTTC. The complete variable domain, with remaining parts taken from reference TRBV2 and TRBJ2-5, reads EPEVTQTPSHQVTQMGQEVILRCVPISNHLYFYWYRQILGQKVEFLVSFYNNEISEKSEIFDDQFSVERPDGSNFTLKIRSTKLEDSAMYFCASRVLGSVPETQYFGPGTRLLVL.

V and J are TRBV19 and TRBJ1-2; tentatively, D is TRBD1 (5 bases). CDR3 length: 15 residues. V was cut by 6 bases and J by 5 bases, with 19 bases left in between. Looked up from germline, CDR1 is LNHDA and CDR2 is SQIVND (reference sequence). The DNA of the CDR3 is TGTGCCAGTAGGAAGGACATCCGGATTCCTTATGGCTACACCTTC. Amino acid sequence: CASRKDIRIPYGYTF.

V is TRBV5-1 and J is TRBJ1-4; 9 bases align to TRBD1. This CDR3 comprises 15 residues. The germline V gene encodes CDR1 SGHRS and CDR2 YFSETQ. J gave up 7 bases and V 5 bases, and 9 bases lay outside the gene matches. This CDR3 is CASSVGDRVAEKLFF. CDR3 coding DNA: TGCGCCAGCAGTGTCGGGGACAGGGTGGCTGAAAAACTGTTTTTT.

This clone was seen a handful of times. The rearrangement links TRBV6-5 to TRBJ2-3; 11 bases agree with TRBD2. After removal of 6 bases from V and 3 bases from J, the junction contained 5 bases not matched to a gene. The V gene's germline CDR1 is MNHEY and CDR2 SVGAGI. The CDR3 is 15 amino acids. CDR3 amino acids: CASRLAGGGTDTQYF. CDR3 nucleotides: TGTGCCAGCAGATTAGCGGGGGGGGGTACAGATACGCAGTATTTT.

The chain uses TRBV7-3 and TRBJ1-2; a possible D gene is TRBD1 (5 bases). Germline-derived CDR1 and CDR2 are SGHTA and FQGTGA. This CDR3 has 15 residues. V lost 2 bases, J lost 3 bases, and 13 bases lay in between. The CDR3 reads CASSLSGGDYYGYTF. CDR3 coding DNA: TGTGCCAGCAGCTTATCCGGGGGGGATTACTATGGCTACACCTTC. The full variable domain, its missing parts supplied by reference TRBV7-3 and TRBJ1-2, is GAGVSQTPSNKVTEKGKYVELRCDPISGHTALYWYRQSLGQGPEFLIYFQGTGAADDSGLPNDRFFAVRPEGSVSTLKIQRTERGDSAVYLCASSLSGGDYYGYTFGSGTRLTVV.

The gene calls are TRBV10-3 and TRBJ2-5, with TRBD1 matching over 8 bases. J gave up 2 bases and V 3 bases, and 11 bases lay outside the gene matches. CDR3 length equals 17 residues. Germline CDR1 is ENHRY and CDR2 is SYGVKD. The CDR3 loop is CAISDPTGTGLQETQYF. CDR3 nucleotide sequence: TGTGCCATCAGTGATCCGACAGGGACAGGCTTGCAAGAGACCCAGTACTTC.

The V call is TRBV28, the J call TRBJ2-3, with a weak D call TRBD2 (5 bases). CDR3 length equals 14 residues. V was shortened by 6 bases and J by 4 bases, with 14 bases between the two germline ends. The germline V gene encodes CDR1 MDHEN and CDR2 SYDVKM. The DNA for the CDR3 is TGTGCCAGCAGCCCTTCTTGGCGGGCAGATACGCAGTATTTT. This codes for CASSPSWRADTQYF.

The chain joins TRBV9 to TRBJ2-3; 8 bases match TRBD1. The junction had 4 bases not matched to a gene; V was cut back by 4 bases and J by 6 bases. The CDR3 loop spans 13 amino acids. Looked up from germline, CDR1 is SGDLS and CDR2 is YYNGEE. The CDR3 loop reads CASSLTGADTQYF. In DNA form, the CDR3 reads TGTGCCAGCAGCTTGACAGGGGCGGATACGCAGTATTTT. Full variable domain (outside the CDR3, taken from reference TRBV9 and TRBJ2-3): DSGVTQTPKHLITATGQRVTLRCSPRSGDLSVYWYQQSLDQGLQFLIQYYNGEERAKGNILERFSAQQFPDLHSELNLSSLELGDSALYFCASSLTGADTQYFGPGTRLTVL.

This chain uses TRBV6-5 with TRBJ2-7, with 10 bases lining up with TRBD2. CDR1 and CDR2 from the germline V gene are MNHEY and SVGAGI. V lost 5 bases to trimming and J lost 0 bases; unmatched junction nucleotides: 1. The length of the CDR3 is 14 residues. CDR3 protein: CASSLAGDSYEQYF. CDR3 coding DNA: TGTGCCAGCAGTCTAGCGGGGGACTCCTACGAGCAGTACTTC.

V is TRBV19 and J is TRBJ2-7; D is possibly TRBD1 (6 bases). The length of the CDR3 is 13 residues. Germline CDR1 reads LNHDA; CDR2 reads SQIVND (reference sequence). With 4 bases removed from V and 6 bases from J, the gap between germline ends came to 13 bases. DNA for the CDR3: TGTGCCAGTAGTACACTTGACAGGACCGAGCAGTACTTC. Its protein product is CASSTLDRTEQYF.

The chain couples TRBV18 to TRBJ2-3; D is perhaps TRBD1 (6 bases). Trimming took 2 bases from V and 0 from J, leaving 15 bases between them. The germline gives CDR1 KGHSH, CDR2 LQKENI. The CDR3 runs to 17 residues. This CDR3 reads CASSPSGRQVSTDTQYF. The CDR3 bases are TGTGCCAGCTCACCATCTGGGAGACAGGTCAGCACAGATACGCAGTATTTT.

This CDR3 reads CASSYSLAGDNEQFF. In DNA form, the CDR3 reads TGTGCCAGCAGTTACTCATTAGCGGGTGACAATGAGCAGTTCTTC. The gene calls are TRBV6-2 or TRBV6-3 and TRBJ2-1; TRBD2 matches 7 bases. The CDR3 is 15 residues long. Germline V gene lookup returns CDR1 MNHEY and CDR2 SVGEGT. V gave up 0 bases and J gave up 5 bases; unmatched junction bases: 4.

The chain joins TRBV6-5 to TRBJ2-5, with TRBD1 matching over 8 bases. Germline CDR1 and CDR2: MNHEY and SVGAGI. The CDR3 is 16 amino acids. Germline trimming cut 4 bases from V and 9 bases from J; bases unmatched to any gene: 16. DNA of the CDR3: TGTGCCAGCAGTTCAAGGACAGGGACCCTACCTTGGGCCCAGTACTTC. Protein: CASSSRTGTLPWAQYF.

DNA for the CDR3: TGTGCCAGCAGCTCAACCTCCGGGACAGTAAATTCACCCCTCCACTTT. Protein product: CASSSTSGTVNSPLHF. The chain uses TRBV7-9 and TRBJ1-6; 7 bases map to TRBD1. The length of the CDR3 is 16 residues. The junction had 10 bases not matched to a gene; V was cut back by 4 bases and J by 7 bases. From germline, CDR1 is SEHNR and CDR2 FQNEAQ (reference sequence).

The chain employs TRBV16 and TRBJ2-2, with TRBD2 matching over 7 bases. With V trimmed by 2 bases and J by 0 bases, 3 bases remained unmatched. Germline V gives CDR1 KGHSY, CDR2 FQNENV. CDR3 length: 16 amino acids. The chain's CDR3 is CASSQGGGANTGELFF. CDR3 nucleotide sequence: TGTGCCAGCAGCCAAGGCGGGGGAGCGAACACCGGGGAGCTGTTTTTT.